The 14 T cell receptor beta chains listed next were all sequenced from one sample in a study of blood T cell repertoires in COVID-19. Assay: immunoSEQ multiplex PCR; the TCRdb copy retains only in-frame clones and omits some. The sample lists 150,000 to 200,000 clones; roughly nine tenths were seen once. The sample consisted of peripheral blood. The receptor source for this set is a woman aged 55-69 years with COVID-19, enrolled during active disease.

This clone was detected once. V and J are TRBV27 and TRBJ1-2, with 7 bases aligning to TRBD1. The CDR3 sequence is 13 residues long. V trimming: 6 bases; J trimming: 9 bases; junction bases outside the gene matches: 10. Germline values: CDR1 MNHEY, CDR2 SMNVEV (reference sequence). The CDR3 sequence is CASSPRGLESYTF. The CDR3, as DNA: TGTGCCAGCAGCCCCAGGGGGTTAGAGAGCTACACCTTC.

The CDR3 sequence is CASGRVGLSRGANVLTF. The CDR3 DNA is TGTGCCAGTGGCAGGGTCGGGCTCTCTCGGGGGGCCAACGTCCTGACTTTC. This sequence joins TRBV19 and TRBJ2-6; TRBD1 is a possible D gene (5 bases). Germline V gene data show CDR1 as LNHDA and CDR2 as SQIVND (reference sequence). The CDR3 extends over 17 amino acids. V was clipped by 8 bases and J by 4 bases, with 21 bases between them.

The rearrangement joins TRBV28 to TRBJ1-5; 8 bases map to TRBD1. V shed 2 bases and J 0 bases; nucleotides not matched to a gene: 9. This CDR3 is 18 amino acids long. Germline lookup yields CDR1 MDHEN and CDR2 SYDVKM. CDR3 residues: CASSLRPGGTYSNQPQHF. CDR3 DNA: TGTGCCAGCAGTTTACGGCCAGGGGGCACTTATAGCAATCAGCCCCAGCATTTT.

V gene TRBV14 combines with J gene TRBJ2-5; 13 nucleotides align to TRBD2. Trimming at V came to 4 bases and at J to 5 bases, leaving 4 bases not matched to a gene. The CDR3 is 15 residues long. Looked up from germline, CDR1 is SGHDN and CDR2 is FVKESK. CDR3 region: CASSRTSGSRETQYF. The DNA of the CDR3 is TGTGCCAGCAGCCGGACTAGCGGGAGTCGGGAGACCCAGTACTTC.

The rearrangement links TRBV12-3 or TRBV12-4 to TRBJ2-5, with unresolved D. V shed 2 bases and J shed 5 bases, with 3 bases lying between them. This CDR3 has 11 residues. In DNA form, the CDR3 reads TGTGCCAGCAGTTTACGGGAGACCCAGTACTTC. Its translation: CASSLRETQYF.

The CDR3 reads CASSFSSVSYNEQFF. Written as DNA, the CDR3 is TGTGCCAGCAGCTTCTCAAGCGTATCCTACAATGAGCAGTTCTTC. V and J are TRBV7-9 and TRBJ2-1; D is uncertain. With 3 bases removed from V and 1 base from J, the gap between germline ends came to 10 bases. CDR3 length equals 15 residues. The germline gives CDR1 SEHNR, CDR2 FQNEAQ (reference sequence).

This sequence joins TRBV6-4 and TRBJ1-1; D gene uncertain. CDR1 MRHNA and CDR2 SNTAGT come from the germline V gene. The CDR3 spans 13 residues. Trimming took 6 bases from V and 1 from J, leaving 9 bases between them. Here the CDR3 reads CASSITQNTEAFF. The CDR3 DNA reads TGTGCCAGCAGCATTACACAGAACACTGAAGCTTTCTTT.

This clone was detected only once. The gene calls are TRBV7-2 and TRBJ1-2; D perhaps matches TRBD1 (5 bases). Trimming removed 3 bases at V and 0 bases at J, with 8 bases between. CDR3 length: 14 residues. Germline assignment: CDR1 SGHTA and CDR2 FQGNSA. The CDR3 sequence: CASSFDSSNYGYTF. The CDR3 bases are TGTGCCAGCAGCTTTGACAGTTCTAACTATGGCTACACCTTC.

This clone was observed a single time. The chain employs TRBV2 and TRBJ1-1; D possibly corresponds to TRBD1 (6 bases). Per the germline V gene, CDR1 is SNHLY and CDR2 is FYNNEI. The CDR3 length is 14 residues. V lost 10 bases to trimming and J lost 1 base, with 16 bases between them. The CDR3: CATKAGAANTEAFF. The DNA for the CDR3 is TGTGCCACGAAAGCAGGGGCCGCGAACACTGAAGCTTTCTTT.

The chain combines TRBV11-3 with TRBJ2-3, with 10 bases aligning to TRBD2. Germline CDR1 SGHNT, CDR2 YENEEA. With V trimmed by 5 bases and J by 5 bases, 7 bases remained unmatched. This CDR3 is 15 amino acids long. The CDR3 DNA reads as TGTGCCAGCAGCCCTAGCGGGAGTCGGATAGATACGCAGTATTTT. Its translation is CASSPSGSRIDTQYF.

This clone was seen a handful of times. The genes are TRBV6-4 and TRBJ1-1; TRBD1 aligns across 9 bases. Germline values: CDR1 MRHNA, CDR2 SNTAGT. The junction had 5 bases not matched to a gene; V was cut back by 5 bases and J by 4 bases. The CDR3 has 14 amino acids. The CDR3 nucleotides read TGTGCCAGCAGTCGGACAGGGGTTGGCACTGAAGCTTTCTTT. This encodes CASSRTGVGTEAFF.

The chain links TRBV6-5 to TRBJ2-4, with D perhaps matching TRBD1 (5 bases). The germline V gene has CDR1 MNHEY and CDR2 SVGAGI. The germline V and J ends were trimmed by 7 bases and 5 bases, with 12 bases remaining between them. There are 13 residues in the CDR3. CDR3 nucleotide sequence: TGTGCCAGCATCGCACAACAGGAAAACATTCAGTACTTC. Its translation is CASIAQQENIQYF.

This sequence joins TRBV7-2 and TRBJ2-7, with 7 bases fitting TRBD2. The CDR3 has 17 residues. Germline V gives CDR1 SGHTA, CDR2 FQGNSA. V lost 5 bases to trimming and J lost 4 bases; unmatched junction nucleotides: 17. The CDR3 DNA follows: TGTGCCAGCAGCACTAGGGCGGCTGGCGGGAGTGTTTACGAGCAGTACTTC. Protein sequence: CASSTRAAGGSVYEQYF.

This clone was seen only a few times. The chain couples TRBV30 to TRBJ1-1; maybe TRBD1 (5 bases). V dropped 0 bases and J dropped 5 bases, with 16 bases sitting between them. Germline CDR1 reads GTSNPN; CDR2 reads SVGIG (reference sequence). This CDR3 region has 15 residues. The CDR3 is CAWSVSPREGTEAFF. The CDR3 coding sequence is TGTGCCTGGAGTGTTAGTCCACGGGAGGGGACTGAAGCTTTCTTT.